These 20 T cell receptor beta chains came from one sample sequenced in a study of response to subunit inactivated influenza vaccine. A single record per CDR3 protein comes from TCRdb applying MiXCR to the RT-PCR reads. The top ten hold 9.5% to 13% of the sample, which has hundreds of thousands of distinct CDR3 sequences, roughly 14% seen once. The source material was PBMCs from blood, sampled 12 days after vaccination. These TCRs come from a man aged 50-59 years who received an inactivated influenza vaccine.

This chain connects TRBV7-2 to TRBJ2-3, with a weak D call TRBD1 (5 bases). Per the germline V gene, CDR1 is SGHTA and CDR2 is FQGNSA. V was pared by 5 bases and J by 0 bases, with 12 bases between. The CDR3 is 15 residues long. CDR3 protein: CASSIRAGSTDTQYF. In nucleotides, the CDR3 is TGTGCCAGCAGCATTAGGGCAGGGAGCACAGATACGCAGTATTTT. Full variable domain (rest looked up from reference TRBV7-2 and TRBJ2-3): GAGVSQSPSNKVTEKGKDVELRCDPISGHTALYWYRQSLGQGLEFLIYFQGNSAPDKSGLPSDRFSAERTGGSVSTLTIQRTQQEDSAVYLCASSIRAGSTDTQYFGPGTRLTVL.

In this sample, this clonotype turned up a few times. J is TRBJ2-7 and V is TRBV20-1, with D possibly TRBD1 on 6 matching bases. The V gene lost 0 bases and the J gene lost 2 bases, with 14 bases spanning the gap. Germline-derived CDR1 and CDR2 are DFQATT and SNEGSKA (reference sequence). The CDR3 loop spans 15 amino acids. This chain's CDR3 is CSARDVQGSTYEQYF. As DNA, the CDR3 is TGCAGTGCTAGAGATGTACAGGGTTCCACCTACGAGCAGTACTTC.

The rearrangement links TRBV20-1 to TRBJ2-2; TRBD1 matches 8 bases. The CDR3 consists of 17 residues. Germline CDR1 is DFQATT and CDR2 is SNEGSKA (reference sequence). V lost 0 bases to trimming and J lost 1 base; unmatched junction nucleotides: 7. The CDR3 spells CSARDWSGGQNTGELFF. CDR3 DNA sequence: TGCAGTGCTAGAGATTGGTCAGGGGGCCAGAACACCGGGGAGCTGTTTTTT.

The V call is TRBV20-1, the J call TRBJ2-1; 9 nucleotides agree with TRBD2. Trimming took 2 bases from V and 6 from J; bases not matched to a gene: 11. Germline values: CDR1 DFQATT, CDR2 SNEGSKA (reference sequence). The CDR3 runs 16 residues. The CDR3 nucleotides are TGCAGTGCTAGAATCGCTGGCGGGAGGGCCGTCAATGAGCAGTTCTTC. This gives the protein CSARIAGGRAVNEQFF.

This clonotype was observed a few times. The CDR3 reads CASSAYRDEQYF. The CDR3, as DNA: TGTGCCAGCAGCGCATACAGGGACGAGCAGTACTTC. The rearrangement joins TRBV3-1 to TRBJ2-7, with D perhaps matching TRBD1 (6 bases). The CDR3 runs 12 residues. CDR1 is LGHDT, CDR2 YNNKEL, per germline (reference sequence). With 5 bases removed from V and 5 bases from J, the gap between germline ends came to 10 bases.

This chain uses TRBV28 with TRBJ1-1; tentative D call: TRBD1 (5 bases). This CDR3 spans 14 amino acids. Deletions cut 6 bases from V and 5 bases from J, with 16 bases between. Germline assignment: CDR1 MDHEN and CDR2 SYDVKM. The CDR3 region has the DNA TGTGCCAGCAGGGTTAGGGGAGGTCGGACTGAAGCTTTCTTT. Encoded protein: CASRVRGGRTEAFF.

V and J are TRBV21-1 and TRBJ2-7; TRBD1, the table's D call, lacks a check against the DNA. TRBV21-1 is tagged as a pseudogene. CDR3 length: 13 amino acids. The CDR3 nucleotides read TGTGCACAGAGTTTCCAGGGAACCTACGAGCAGTACTTC. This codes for CAQSFQGTYEQYF.

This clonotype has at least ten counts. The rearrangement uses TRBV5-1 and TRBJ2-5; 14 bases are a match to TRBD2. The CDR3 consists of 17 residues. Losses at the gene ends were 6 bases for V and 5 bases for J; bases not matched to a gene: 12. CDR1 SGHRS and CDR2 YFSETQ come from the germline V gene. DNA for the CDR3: TGCGCCAGCACAAGACCGGGACTAGCGGGGGATTCGGAGACCCAGTACTTC. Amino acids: CASTRPGLAGDSETQYF.

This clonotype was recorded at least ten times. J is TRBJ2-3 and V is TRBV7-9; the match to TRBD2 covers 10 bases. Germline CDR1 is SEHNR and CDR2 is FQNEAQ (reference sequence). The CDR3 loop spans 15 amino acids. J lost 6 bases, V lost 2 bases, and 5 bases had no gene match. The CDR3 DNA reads TGTGCCAGCAGCTTATCTAGCGGGAGCGGTGATACGCAGTATTTT. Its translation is CASSLSSGSGDTQYF.

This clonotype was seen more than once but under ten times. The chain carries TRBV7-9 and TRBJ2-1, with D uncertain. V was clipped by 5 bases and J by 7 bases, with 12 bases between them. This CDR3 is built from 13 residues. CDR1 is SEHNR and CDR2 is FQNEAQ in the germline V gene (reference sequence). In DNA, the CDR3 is TGTGCCAGCAGCCGATCTATCCGAAATGAGCAGTTCTTC. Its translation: CASSRSIRNEQFF.

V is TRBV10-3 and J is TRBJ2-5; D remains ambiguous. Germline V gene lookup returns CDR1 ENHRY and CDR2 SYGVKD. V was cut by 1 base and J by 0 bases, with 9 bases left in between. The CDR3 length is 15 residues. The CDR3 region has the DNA TGTGCCATCAGTGAGTTGGCGGCGTACCAAGAGACCCAGTACTTC. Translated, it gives CAISELAAYQETQYF.

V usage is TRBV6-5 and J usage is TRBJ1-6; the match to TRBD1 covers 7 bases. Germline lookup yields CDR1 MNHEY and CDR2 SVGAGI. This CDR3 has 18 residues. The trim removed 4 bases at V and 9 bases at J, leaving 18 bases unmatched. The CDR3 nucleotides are TGTGCCAGCAGTTGGGGACGACAGGGATGGGGTTCGGGTTCACCCCTCCACTTT. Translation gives CASSWGRQGWGSGSPLHF.

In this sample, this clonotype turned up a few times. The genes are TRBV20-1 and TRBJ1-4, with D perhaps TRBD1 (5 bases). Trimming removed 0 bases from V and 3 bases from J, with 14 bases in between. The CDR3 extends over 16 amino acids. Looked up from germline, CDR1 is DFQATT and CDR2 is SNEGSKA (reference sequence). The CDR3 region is CSARDLGTPANEKLFF. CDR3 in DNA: TGCAGTGCTAGAGATCTAGGGACTCCAGCTAATGAAAAACTGTTTTTT.

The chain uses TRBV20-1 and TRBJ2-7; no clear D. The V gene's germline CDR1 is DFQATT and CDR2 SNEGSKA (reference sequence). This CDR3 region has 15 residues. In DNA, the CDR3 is TGCTTTGCTAGAGATTACAGAAAAGGGTCCTACGAGCAGTACTTC. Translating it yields CFARDYRKGSYEQYF.

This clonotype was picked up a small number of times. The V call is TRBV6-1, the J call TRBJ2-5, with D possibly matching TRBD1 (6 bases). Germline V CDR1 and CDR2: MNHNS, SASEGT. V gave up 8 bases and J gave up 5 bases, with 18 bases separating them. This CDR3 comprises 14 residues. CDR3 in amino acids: CASHDRSLRETQYF. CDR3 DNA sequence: TGTGCCAGCCACGACAGGTCTCTTAGGGAGACCCAGTACTTC.

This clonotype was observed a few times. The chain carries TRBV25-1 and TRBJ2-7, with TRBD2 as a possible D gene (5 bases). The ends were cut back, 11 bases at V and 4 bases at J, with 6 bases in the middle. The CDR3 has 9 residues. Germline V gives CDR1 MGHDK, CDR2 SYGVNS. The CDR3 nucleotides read TGTGCCGCGGGTTACGAGCAGTACTTC. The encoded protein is CAAGYEQYF.

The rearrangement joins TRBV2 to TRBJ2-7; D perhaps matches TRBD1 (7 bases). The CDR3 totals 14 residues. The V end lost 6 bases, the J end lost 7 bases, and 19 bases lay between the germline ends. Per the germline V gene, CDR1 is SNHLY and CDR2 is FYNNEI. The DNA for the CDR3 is TGTGCCAGCAGCAAAGGCGGGACAGCTACTGAGCAGTACTTC. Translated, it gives CASSKGGTATEQYF.

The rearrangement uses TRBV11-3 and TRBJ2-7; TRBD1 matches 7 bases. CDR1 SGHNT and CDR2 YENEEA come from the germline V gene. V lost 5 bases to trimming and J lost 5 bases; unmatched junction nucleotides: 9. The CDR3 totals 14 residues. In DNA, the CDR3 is TGTGCCAGCAGCAAAAATGGACAGGTCCACGAGCAGTACTTC. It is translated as CASSKNGQVHEQYF. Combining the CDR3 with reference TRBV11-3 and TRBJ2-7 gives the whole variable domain EAGVVQSPRYKIIEKKQPVAFWCNPISGHNTLYWYLQNLGQGPELLIRYENEEAVDDSQLPKDRFSAERLKGVDSTLKIQPAELGDSAVYLCASSKNGQVHEQYFGPGTRLTVT.

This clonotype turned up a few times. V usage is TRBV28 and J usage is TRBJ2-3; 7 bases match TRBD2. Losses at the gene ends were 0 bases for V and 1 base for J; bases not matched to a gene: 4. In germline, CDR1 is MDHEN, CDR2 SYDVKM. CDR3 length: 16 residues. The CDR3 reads CASSLWASGGTDTQYF. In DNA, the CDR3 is TGTGCCAGCAGTTTATGGGCTAGCGGAGGCACAGATACGCAGTATTTT.

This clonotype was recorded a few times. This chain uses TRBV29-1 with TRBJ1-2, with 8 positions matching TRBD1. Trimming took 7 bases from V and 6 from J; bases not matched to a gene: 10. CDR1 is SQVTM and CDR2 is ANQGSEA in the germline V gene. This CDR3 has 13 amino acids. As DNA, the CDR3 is TGCAGCGCAGGACAGGGATGGCGCGATGGCTACACCTTC. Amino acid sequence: CSAGQGWRDGYTF.